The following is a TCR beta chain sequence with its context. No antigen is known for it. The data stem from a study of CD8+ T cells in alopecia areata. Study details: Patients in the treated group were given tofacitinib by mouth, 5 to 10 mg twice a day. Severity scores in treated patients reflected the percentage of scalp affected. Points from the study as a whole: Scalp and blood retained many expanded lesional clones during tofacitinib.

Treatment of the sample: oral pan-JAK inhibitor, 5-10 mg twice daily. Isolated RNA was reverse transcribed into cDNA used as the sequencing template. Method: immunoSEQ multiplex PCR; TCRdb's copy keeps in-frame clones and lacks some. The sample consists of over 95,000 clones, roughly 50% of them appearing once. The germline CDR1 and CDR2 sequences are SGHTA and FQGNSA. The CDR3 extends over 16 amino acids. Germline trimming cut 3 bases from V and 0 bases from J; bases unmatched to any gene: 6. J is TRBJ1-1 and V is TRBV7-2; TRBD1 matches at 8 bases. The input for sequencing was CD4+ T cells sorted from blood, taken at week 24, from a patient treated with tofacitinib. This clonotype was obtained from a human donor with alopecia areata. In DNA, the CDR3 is TGTGCCAGCAGCTTGTATGGGACAGGAGTGAACACTGAAGCTTTCTTT. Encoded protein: CASSLYGTGVNTEAFF. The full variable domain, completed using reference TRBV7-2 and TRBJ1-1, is GAGVSQSPSNKVTEKGKDVELRCDPISGHTALYWYRQSLGQGLEFLIYFQGNSAPDKSGLPSDRFSAERTGGSVSTLTIQRTQQEDSAVYLCASSLYGTGVNTEAFFGQGTRLTVV.